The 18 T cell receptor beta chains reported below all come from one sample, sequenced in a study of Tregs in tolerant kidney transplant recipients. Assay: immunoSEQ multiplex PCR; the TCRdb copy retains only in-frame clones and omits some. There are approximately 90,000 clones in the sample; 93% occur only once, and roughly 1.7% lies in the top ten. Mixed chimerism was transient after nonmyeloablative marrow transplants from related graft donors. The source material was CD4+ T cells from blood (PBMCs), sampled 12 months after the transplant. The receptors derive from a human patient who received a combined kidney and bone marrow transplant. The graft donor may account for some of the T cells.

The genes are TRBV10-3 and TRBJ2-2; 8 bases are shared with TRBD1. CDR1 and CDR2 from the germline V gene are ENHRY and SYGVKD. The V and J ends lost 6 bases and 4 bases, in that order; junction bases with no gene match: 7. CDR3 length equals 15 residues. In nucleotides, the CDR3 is TGTGCCATCAGGCAAATTACAGGGGGCACCGGGGAGCTGTTTTTT. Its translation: CAIRQITGGTGELFF.

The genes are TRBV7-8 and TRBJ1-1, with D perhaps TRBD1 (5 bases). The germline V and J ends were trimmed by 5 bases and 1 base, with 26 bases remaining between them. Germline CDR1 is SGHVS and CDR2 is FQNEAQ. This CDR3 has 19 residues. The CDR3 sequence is CASSLQYQTAGTWNTEAFF. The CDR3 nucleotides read TGTGCCAGCAGCCTCCAATACCAGACAGCCGGCACTTGGAACACTGAAGCTTTCTTT.

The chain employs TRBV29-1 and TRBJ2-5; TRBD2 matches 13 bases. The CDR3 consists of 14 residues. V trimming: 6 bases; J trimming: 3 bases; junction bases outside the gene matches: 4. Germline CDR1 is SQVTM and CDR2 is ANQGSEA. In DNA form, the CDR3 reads TGCAGCGTGCCCACTAGCGGGGGGGAAGAGACCCAGTACTTC. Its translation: CSVPTSGGEETQYF.

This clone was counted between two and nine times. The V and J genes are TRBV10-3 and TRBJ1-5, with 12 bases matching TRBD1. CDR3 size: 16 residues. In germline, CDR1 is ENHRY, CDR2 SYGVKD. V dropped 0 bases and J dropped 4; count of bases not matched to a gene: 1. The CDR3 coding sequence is TGTGCCATCAGTGAGTCGGGACAGGGGGCTAATCAGCCCCAGCATTTT. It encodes CAISESGQGANQPQHF.

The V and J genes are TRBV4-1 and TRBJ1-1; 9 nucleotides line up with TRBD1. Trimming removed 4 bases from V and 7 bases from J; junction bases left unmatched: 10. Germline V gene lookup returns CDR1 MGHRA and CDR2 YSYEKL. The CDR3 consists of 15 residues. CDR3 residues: CASSRLRDRVGEAFF. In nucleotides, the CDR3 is TGCGCCAGCAGCCGACTCCGGGACAGGGTTGGTGAAGCTTTCTTT.

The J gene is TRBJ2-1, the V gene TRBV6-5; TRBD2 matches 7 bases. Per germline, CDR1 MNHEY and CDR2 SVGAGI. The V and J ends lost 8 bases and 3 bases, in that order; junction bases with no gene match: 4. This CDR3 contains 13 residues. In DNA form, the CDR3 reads TGTGCCAGCGGGAGGGCCTTCTACAATGAGCAGTTCTTC. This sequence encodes CASGRAFYNEQFF.

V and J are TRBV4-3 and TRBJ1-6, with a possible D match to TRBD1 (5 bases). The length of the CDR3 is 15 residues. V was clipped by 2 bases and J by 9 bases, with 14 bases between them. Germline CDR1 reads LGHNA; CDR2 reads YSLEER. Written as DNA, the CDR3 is TGCGCCAGCAGCCAATACCCAGGGCTTGCTTCACCCCTCCACTTT. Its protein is CASSQYPGLASPLHF.

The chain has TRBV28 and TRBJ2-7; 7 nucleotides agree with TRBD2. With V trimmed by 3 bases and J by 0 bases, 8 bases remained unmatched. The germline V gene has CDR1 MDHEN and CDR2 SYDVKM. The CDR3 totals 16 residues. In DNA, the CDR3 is TGTGCCAGCAGTTTCCCCGGCGGGGGACCCTCCTACGAGCAGTACTTC. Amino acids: CASSFPGGGPSYEQYF.

This chain's CDR3 is CAWGLDRGKGLASREQYF. The CDR3 bases are TGTGCCTGGGGGCTGGACAGGGGCAAAGGACTAGCGTCCCGCGAGCAGTACTTC. The V gene is TRBV30, the J gene TRBJ2-7; D could derive from TRBD1 or TRBD2 (9 bases each). V dropped 5 bases and J dropped 6 bases, with 32 bases sitting between them. The CDR3 runs to 18 residues. CDR1 is GTSNPN, CDR2 SVGIG, per germline (reference sequence).

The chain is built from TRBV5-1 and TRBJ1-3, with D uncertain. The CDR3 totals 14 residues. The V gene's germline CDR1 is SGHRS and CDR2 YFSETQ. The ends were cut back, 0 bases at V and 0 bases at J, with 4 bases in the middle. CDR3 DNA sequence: TGCGCCAGCAGCTTGGGAGTCTCTGGAAACACCATATATTTT. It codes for CASSLGVSGNTIYF.

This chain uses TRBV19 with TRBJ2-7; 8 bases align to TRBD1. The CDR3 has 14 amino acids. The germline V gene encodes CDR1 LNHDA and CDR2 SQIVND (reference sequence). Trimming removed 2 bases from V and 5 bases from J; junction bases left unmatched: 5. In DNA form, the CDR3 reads TGTGCCAGTAGTATAAGGGACAGGCCCCACGAGCAGTACTTC. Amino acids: CASSIRDRPHEQYF.

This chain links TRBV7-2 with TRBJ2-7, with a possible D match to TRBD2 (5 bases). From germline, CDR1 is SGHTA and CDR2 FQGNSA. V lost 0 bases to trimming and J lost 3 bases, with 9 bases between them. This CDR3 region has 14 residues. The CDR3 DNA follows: TGTGCCAGCAGCTTAGCAACGGGGAACTACGAGCAGTACTTC. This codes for CASSLATGNYEQYF.

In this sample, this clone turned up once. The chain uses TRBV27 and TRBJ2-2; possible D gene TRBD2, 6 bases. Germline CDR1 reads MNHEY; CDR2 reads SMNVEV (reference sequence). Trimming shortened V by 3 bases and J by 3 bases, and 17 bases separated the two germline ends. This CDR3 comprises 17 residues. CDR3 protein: CASSFFRGIRDTGELFF. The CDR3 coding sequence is TGTGCCAGCAGTTTTTTCCGCGGGATCCGGGACACCGGGGAGCTGTTTTTT.

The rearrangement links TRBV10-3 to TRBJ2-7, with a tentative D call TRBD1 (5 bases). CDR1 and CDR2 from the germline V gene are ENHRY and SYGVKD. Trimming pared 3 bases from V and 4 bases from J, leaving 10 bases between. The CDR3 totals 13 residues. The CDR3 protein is CAISEKTEYEQYF. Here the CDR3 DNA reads TGTGCCATCAGTGAAAAGACAGAATACGAGCAGTACTTC.

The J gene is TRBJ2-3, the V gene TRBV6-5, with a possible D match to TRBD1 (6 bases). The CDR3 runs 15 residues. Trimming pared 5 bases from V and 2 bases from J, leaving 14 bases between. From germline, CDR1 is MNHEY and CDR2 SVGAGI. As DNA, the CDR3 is TGTGCCAGCAGTCGGTCCCGGGACATCACAGATACGCAGTATTTT. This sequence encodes CASSRSRDITDTQYF.

For the CDR3, the DNA is TGTGCCAGCAGCTTAATGGGCTCGAACACCGGGGAGCTGTTTTTT. Protein product: CASSLMGSNTGELFF. The V call is TRBV7-3, the J call TRBJ2-2; D is unclear. Germline values: CDR1 SGHTA, CDR2 FQGTGA. Trimming shortened V by 1 base and J by 0 bases, and 6 bases separated the two germline ends. This CDR3 comprises 15 residues.

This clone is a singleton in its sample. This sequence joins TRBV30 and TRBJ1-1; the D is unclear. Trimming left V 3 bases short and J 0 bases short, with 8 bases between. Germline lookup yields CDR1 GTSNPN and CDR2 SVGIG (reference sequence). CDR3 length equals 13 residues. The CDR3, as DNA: TGTGCCTGGAGACGGACTATGAACACTGAAGCTTTCTTT. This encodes CAWRRTMNTEAFF.

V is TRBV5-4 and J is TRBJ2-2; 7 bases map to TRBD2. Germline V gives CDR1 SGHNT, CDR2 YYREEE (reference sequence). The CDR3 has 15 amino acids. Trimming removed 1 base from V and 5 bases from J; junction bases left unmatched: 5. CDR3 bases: TGTGCCAGCAGCTTGAGACTAGCCCAAACCGGGGAGCTGTTTTTT. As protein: CASSLRLAQTGELFF. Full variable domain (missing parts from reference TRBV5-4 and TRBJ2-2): ETGVTQSPTHLIKTRGQQVTLRCSSQSGHNTVSWYQQALGQGPQFIFQYYREEENGRGNFPPRFSGLQFPNYSSELNVNALELDDSALYLCASSLRLAQTGELFFGEGSRLTVL.